These 21 T cell receptor beta chains originate from one sample sequenced in a study of cytomegalovirus exposure and HLA in healthy donors. PCR primers comprised 60 Vbeta and 13 Jbeta primers. The data were produced by immunoSEQ multiplex PCR, yet TCRdb's version contains in-frame clones alone and is incomplete. The data show about 140,000 clones, 70% to 75% seen once. Material for sequencing was PBMCs. The origin of the receptors is a woman aged 25 to 39 in good health and CMV-seronegative.

The sample holds a few counts of this clone. The chain has TRBV2 and TRBJ2-1; 8 bases are a match to TRBD2. J lost 8 bases, V lost 4 bases, and 7 bases had no gene match. The CDR3 has 14 amino acids. The germline V gene has CDR1 SNHLY and CDR2 FYNNEI. The CDR3 bases are TGTGCCAGCAGTGGAAGGACGGGGGGGGATGAGCAGTTCTTC. This encodes CASSGRTGGDEQFF.

V gene TRBV5-1 combines with J gene TRBJ2-1; 7 bases align to TRBD2. This CDR3 spans 16 amino acids. V lost 4 bases to trimming and J lost 7 bases; unmatched junction nucleotides: 14. The germline CDR1 and CDR2 sequences are SGHRS and YFSETQ. The CDR3 sequence: CASSLEFQREPNEQFF. CDR3 sequence (DNA): TGCGCCAGCAGCCTAGAGTTCCAGCGGGAACCGAATGAGCAGTTCTTC.

This rearrangement joins TRBV5-1 to TRBJ2-3, with TRBD2 identical over 8 bases. CDR1 is SGHRS, CDR2 YFSETQ, per germline. V lost 0 bases, J lost 2 bases, and 2 bases stayed unmatched. CDR3 size: 15 residues. In DNA, the CDR3 is TGCGCCAGCAGCTTGGGACTAGCGTTCACAGATACGCAGTATTTT. As protein: CASSLGLAFTDTQYF.

The V call is TRBV10-2, the J call TRBJ2-7; perhaps TRBD1 as D (5 bases). Germline CDR1 WSHSY, CDR2 SAAADI. The V end lost 5 bases, the J end lost 7 bases, and 15 bases lay between the germline ends. The CDR3 runs to 13 residues. CDR3 loop: CASSPRLSGEQYF. CDR3 DNA: TGCGCCAGCAGTCCCAGACTTTCAGGGGAGCAGTACTTC.

The rearrangement links TRBV29-1 to TRBJ1-1, with unresolved D. Germline V gene data show CDR1 as SQVTM and CDR2 as ANQGSEA. This CDR3 contains 12 residues. V shed 4 bases and J shed 7 bases, with 13 bases lying between them. The CDR3 loop is CSVVTHSNEAFF. The CDR3 region has the DNA TGCAGCGTTGTCACCCATAGCAATGAAGCTTTCTTT.

This chain links TRBV2 with TRBJ1-4; 9 bases align to TRBD1. Per germline, CDR1 SNHLY and CDR2 FYNNEI. This CDR3 region has 15 residues. V was clipped by 5 bases and J by 5 bases; unmatched bases: 6. CDR3 nucleotides: TGTGCCAGCAGTCCAAACAGGGGGCAGAATGAAAAACTGTTTTTT. This sequence encodes CASSPNRGQNEKLFF.

The chain is built from TRBV5-4 and TRBJ2-2; TRBD2 matches at 9 bases. V was clipped by 2 bases and J by 7 bases; unmatched bases: 9. Germline loops: CDR1 SGHNT, CDR2 YYREEE (reference sequence). The CDR3 extends over 16 amino acids. The DNA of the CDR3 is TGTGCCAGCAGCTTCCCATCGGCGGGAGGGCACGGGGAGCTGTTTTTT. This translates into CASSFPSAGGHGELFF. Full variable domain (outside the CDR3, taken from reference TRBV5-4 and TRBJ2-2): ETGVTQSPTHLIKTRGQQVTLRCSSQSGHNTVSWYQQALGQGPQFIFQYYREEENGRGNFPPRFSGLQFPNYSSELNVNALELDDSALYLCASSFPSAGGHGELFFGEGSRLTVL.

The genes are TRBV7-3 and TRBJ2-1, with D possibly TRBD1 on 6 matching bases. CDR3 length equals 14 residues. Between the trimmed V and J ends, which lost 2 bases and 5 bases, there was a span of 10 bases. From germline, CDR1 is SGHTA and CDR2 FQGTGA. CDR3 bases: TGTGCCAGCAGCTTAGGGGGCGACCACAATGAGCAGTTCTTC. This gives the protein CASSLGGDHNEQFF.

The chain recombines TRBV20-1 with TRBJ1-5, with 7 bases matching TRBD1. CDR3 length: 11 residues. Germline CDR1 DFQATT, CDR2 SNEGSKA (reference sequence). The junction had 8 bases not matched to a gene; V was cut back by 6 bases and J by 12 bases. Written as DNA, the CDR3 is TGCAGTGCCCGCAGGGGGGCGGGCCAGCATTTT. It is translated as CSARRGAGQHF.

This clone was detected once. The rearrangement uses TRBV5-1 and TRBJ2-3, with 12 bases identical to TRBD2. V shed 4 bases, J shed 9 bases, and the junction held 3 bases outside the gene matches. The germline V gene has CDR1 SGHRS and CDR2 YFSETQ. This CDR3 spans 13 amino acids. The DNA of the CDR3 is TGCGCCAGCAGCCCTCTAGCGGGGGGGACGCAGTATTTT. Its translation is CASSPLAGGTQYF.

The genes are TRBV27 and TRBJ1-1; D call uncertain. Germline CDR1 MNHEY, CDR2 SMNVEV (reference sequence). The CDR3 is made up of 15 amino acids. Trimming shortened V by 7 bases and J by 1 base, and 16 bases separated the two germline ends. For the CDR3, the DNA is TGTGCCAGCATCGACTTTTTAGACGGGAACACTGAAGCTTTCTTT. It is translated as CASIDFLDGNTEAFF.

This sequence joins TRBV7-9 and TRBJ2-3, with a tentative D call TRBD1 (6 bases). CDR1 and CDR2 (germline): SEHNR, FQNEAQ (reference sequence). This CDR3 has 18 residues. V dropped 2 bases and J dropped 1 base, with 19 bases sitting between them. The DNA of the CDR3 is TGTGCCAGCAGCTTACGGGTCCCGAGACAGGATCGCACAGATACGCAGTATTTT. It specifies CASSLRVPRQDRTDTQYF.

The J gene is TRBJ2-7, the V gene TRBV7-8; possibly TRBD2 for D (6 bases). Germline V gene lookup returns CDR1 SGHVS and CDR2 FQNEAQ. Between the trimmed V and J ends, which lost 5 bases and 4 bases, there was a span of 15 bases. The CDR3 is 14 amino acids. The CDR3 loop is CASSPPSGRYEQYF. For the CDR3, the DNA is TGTGCCAGCAGCCCCCCGAGCGGGCGGTACGAGCAGTACTTC. The whole variable domain, remainder taken from reference TRBV7-8 and TRBJ2-7, is GAGVSQSPRYKVAKRGQDVALRCDPISGHVSLFWYQQALGQGPEFLTYFQNEAQLDKSGLPSDRFFAERPEGSVSTLKIQRTQQEDSAVYLCASSPPSGRYEQYFGPGTRLTVT.

The chain combines TRBV5-1 with TRBJ2-1; 8 bases fit TRBD1. This CDR3 has 15 amino acids. Trimming cost V 0 bases and J 7 bases; bases outside gene matches: 6. Germline-derived CDR1 and CDR2 are SGHRS and YFSETQ. DNA for the CDR3: TGCGCCAGCAGCTTGGGCAGGGGGCTGGGAAATGAGCAGTTCTTC. It codes for CASSLGRGLGNEQFF.

The rearrangement joins TRBV5-4 to TRBJ2-7, with TRBD2 matching 10 bases. CDR3 length equals 13 residues. Trimming cost V 4 bases and J 7 bases; bases outside gene matches: 5. CDR1 SGHNT and CDR2 YYREEE come from the germline V gene (reference sequence). The CDR3 is CASSQGLAREQYF. The CDR3 DNA reads as TGTGCCAGCAGCCAGGGACTAGCGAGAGAGCAGTACTTC.

The rearrangement joins TRBV5-1 to TRBJ1-2, with D possibly TRBD1 on 6 matching bases. The CDR3 runs 12 residues. V was shortened by 2 bases and J by 8 bases, with 10 bases between the two germline ends. Per the germline V gene, CDR1 is SGHRS and CDR2 is YFSETQ. The CDR3 spells CASSLGGQGYTF. CDR3 coding DNA: TGCGCCAGCAGCTTAGGGGGTCAGGGCTACACCTTC.

The V gene is TRBV29-1, the J gene TRBJ2-1; 8 positions match TRBD2. Germline V gene lookup returns CDR1 SQVTM and CDR2 ANQGSEA. The junction had 13 bases not matched to a gene; V was cut back by 3 bases and J by 0 bases. The CDR3 spans 18 residues. This chain's CDR3 is CSVESHYISGTSYNEQFF. DNA of the CDR3: TGCAGCGTTGAGTCTCACTATATTAGCGGGACCTCCTACAATGAGCAGTTCTTC.

This clone was counted only a few times. The chain employs TRBV10-3 and TRBJ2-7; TRBD2 matches at 7 bases. V was pared by 0 bases and J by 0 bases, with 5 bases of the junction left unmatched. The CDR3 sequence is 16 residues long. Per the germline V gene, CDR1 is ENHRY and CDR2 is SYGVKD. As DNA, the CDR3 is TGTGCCATCAGTGAGTCTTCGCAGCGGGACTCCTACGAGCAGTACTTC. Its protein product is CAISESSQRDSYEQYF.

This chain joins TRBV28 and TRBJ2-3; TRBD2 matches 11 bases. With 3 bases clipped from V and 1 base from J, the junction kept 3 bases outside the gene matches. Per the germline V gene, CDR1 is MDHEN and CDR2 is SYDVKM. The CDR3 has 16 residues. CDR3 in DNA: TGTGCCAGCAGTTTGCGTAGCGGGAGGGGCACAGATACGCAGTATTTT. It translates to CASSLRSGRGTDTQYF. The variable domain in full, with the rest retrieved from reference TRBV28 and TRBJ2-3, is DVKVTQSSRYLVKRTGEKVFLECVQDMDHENMFWYRQDPGLGLRLIYFSYDVKMKEKGDIPEGYSVSREKKERFSLILESASTNQTSMYLCASSLRSGRGTDTQYFGPGTRLTVL.

The CDR3 protein is CASSPGLARGVRYEQYF. DNA of the CDR3: TGTGCCAGCTCACCCGGACTAGCGAGAGGGGTACGGTACGAGCAGTACTTC. The chain couples TRBV18 to TRBJ2-7, with 9 bases matching TRBD2. J lost 4 bases, V lost 3 bases, and 13 bases had no gene match. Germline values: CDR1 KGHSH, CDR2 LQKENI. The CDR3 runs 17 residues. Variable domain in full (rest from reference TRBV18 and TRBJ2-7): NAGVMQNPRHLVRRRGQEARLRCSPMKGHSHVYWYRQLPEEGLKFMVYLQKENIIDESGMPKERFSAEFPKEGPSILRIQQVVRGDSAAYFCASSPGLARGVRYEQYFGPGTRLTVT.

This clone appeared a few times. The V and J genes are TRBV7-8 and TRBJ1-5; D is undetermined. CDR1 is SGHVS, CDR2 FQNEAQ, per germline. Trimming left V 5 bases short and J 4 bases short, with 6 bases between. This CDR3 contains 12 residues. CDR3 amino acids: CASSLPNQPQHF. The CDR3 bases are TGTGCCAGCAGCCTCCCTAATCAGCCCCAGCATTTT.